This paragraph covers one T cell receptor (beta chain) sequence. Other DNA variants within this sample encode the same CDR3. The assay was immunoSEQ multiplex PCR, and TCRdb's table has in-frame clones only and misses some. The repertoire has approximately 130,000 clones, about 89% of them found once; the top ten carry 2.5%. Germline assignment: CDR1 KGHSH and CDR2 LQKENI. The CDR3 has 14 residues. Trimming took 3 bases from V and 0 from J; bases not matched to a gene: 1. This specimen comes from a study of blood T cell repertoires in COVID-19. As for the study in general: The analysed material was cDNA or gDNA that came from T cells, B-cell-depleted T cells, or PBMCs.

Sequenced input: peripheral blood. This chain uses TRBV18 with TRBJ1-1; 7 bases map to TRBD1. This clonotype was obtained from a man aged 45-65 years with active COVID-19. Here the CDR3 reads CASSPDRMNTEAFF. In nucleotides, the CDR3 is TGTGCCAGCTCACCGGACAGGATGAACACTGAAGCTTTCTTT.